This T cell receptor beta chain was profiled in a study of regulatory T cells in long-lasting Graves disease. Many counts were recorded for this clonotype. V lost 5 bases and J lost 3; bases outside the gene matches: 4. This CDR3 region has 14 residues. From germline, CDR1 is SEHNR and CDR2 FQNEAQ (reference sequence). Documented time point: newly diagnosed GD, antithyroid drugs for less than 3 months. Construction of the TCR library relied on RNA isolated from PBMCs. The authors built TCR beta libraries using iRepertoire HTBI primers and Arm-PCR of CDR3 regions. MiXCR, run by TCRdb on the multiplex PCR reads, gives a single entry per CDR3 protein. The sample records roughly 400,000 distinct CDR3 sequences, about 15% being singletons. Another study also made use of these data, one on T cells in Graves' hyperthyroidism and ophthalmopathy. Per that paper: HTBI primers drove first-round RT-PCR of the TCR CDR3.

The sequencing used peripheral blood mononuclear cells (PBMCs), collected at new diagnosis, from a patient treated with antithyroid drugs. J is TRBJ1-1 and V is TRBV7-9; 9 bases map to TRBD1. The TCR sequence derives from a woman aged 18 to 35 with Graves disease. The CDR3, as DNA: TGTGCCAGCAGCCCGCGACAGGGGGACACTGAAGCTTTCTTT. Translated, it gives CASSPRQGDTEAFF. The whole variable domain, filled in from reference TRBV7-9 and TRBJ1-1, reads DTGVSQNPRHKITKRGQNVTFRCDPISEHNRLYWYRQTLGQGPEFLTYFQNEAQLEKSRLLSDRFSAERPKGSFSTLEIQRTEQGDSAMYLCASSPRQGDTEAFFGQGTRLTVV.